The entry that follows covers one TCR beta chain sequence. Donors comprised healthy HIV-negative adults lacking recent acute infections or vaccinations. Into CD45RA+ naive and CD45RA-negative memory subsets, the CD4+ cells were split. This specimen belongs to a study of shared clonotypes between healthy human individuals. Profiled with immunoSEQ multiplex PCR; TCRdb holds only in-frame clones, not every one. This sample has approximately 2.1 million clones, with 85% to 95% found just once. The specimen was naive CD4+ T cells from PBMCs. Indicated subset: CD45RA+ positively selected. The source is a man aged 18 to 35 in good health. Some clones in this sample may be carry-over from other donors' samples.

CDR3: CASSRLRGTNEKLFF. The CDR3 region has the DNA TGTGCCAGCTCACGGCTCAGGGGAACTAATGAAAAACTGTTTTTT. V gene TRBV18 combines with J gene TRBJ1-4; weak D call: TRBD1 (6 bases). Germline V lookup: CDR1 KGHSH, CDR2 LQKENI. The CDR3 has 15 amino acids. Between the trimmed V and J ends, which lost 4 bases and 1 base, there was a span of 10 bases.